Listed here are 17 T cell receptor beta chains from one sample, sequenced in a study of brain metastases from non-small cell lung cancer. Libraries were prepared by immunoSEQ multiplex PCR; TCRdb keeps only in-frame clonotypes and omits some of them. The sample carries more than 14,000 clones, about 83% recorded once. Specimen: primary lung tumor tissue. These receptors originate from a donor at least 40 years old with non-small cell lung cancer.

CDR3 DNA: TGTGCCACCAGTGATTTGCCGGGACAGGGGCCCCAACGCTCCTACAATGAGCAGTTCTTC. Amino acids: CATSDLPGQGPQRSYNEQFF. This chain uses TRBV24-1 with TRBJ2-1; 10 bases are a match to TRBD1. This CDR3 region has 20 residues. Germline trimming cut 0 bases from V and 0 bases from J; bases unmatched to any gene: 10. Germline V gives CDR1 KGHDR, CDR2 SFDVKD.

The rearrangement links TRBV28 to TRBJ2-5, with D tentatively TRBD1 (6 bases). V lost 5 bases and J lost 1, with 14 bases in between. Germline V gene data show CDR1 as MDHEN and CDR2 as SYDVKM. This CDR3 spans 15 amino acids. CDR3 in amino acids: CASSPTRDIQETQYF. The CDR3 DNA reads as TGTGCCAGCAGTCCAACCCGGGACATCCAAGAGACCCAGTACTTC.

This clone occurred a few times. The chain links TRBV9 to TRBJ2-1; D unresolved. The CDR3 length is 13 residues. Trimming shortened V by 4 bases and J by 10 bases, and 15 bases separated the two germline ends. Germline CDR1 and CDR2: SGDLS and YYNGEE. The CDR3 loop is CASSRRPLLEQFF. CDR3 DNA: TGTGCCAGCAGCCGTCGACCCCTCTTGGAGCAGTTCTTC.

In the case of this clone: A junction end diverges from the germline sequence, so it may reflect a read error. The V call is TRBV11-3, the J call TRBJ2-2, with TRBD2 as a possible D gene (5 bases). Germline CDR1 is SGHNT and CDR2 is YENEEA. CDR3 length: 14 residues. The CDR3 protein is CASSLDANTGELFF. In DNA, the CDR3 is TGTGCCAGCAGCTTAGATGCGAACACCGGGGAGTTGTTTTTT.

V gene TRBV7-3 combines with J gene TRBJ2-6; 8 positions match TRBD1. V was clipped by 5 bases and J by 0 bases; unmatched bases: 9. The CDR3 contains 18 residues. Germline V gives CDR1 SGHTA, CDR2 FQGTGA. This chain's CDR3 is CASSPAGTGGSGANVLTF. The CDR3 DNA reads as TGTGCCAGCAGCCCGGCCGGGACAGGAGGCTCTGGGGCCAACGTCCTGACTTTC.

This clone occurred a few times. The chain employs TRBV5-1 and TRBJ2-7, with D perhaps being TRBD1 or TRBD2 (6 bases each). Per the germline V gene, CDR1 is SGHRS and CDR2 is YFSETQ. V dropped 4 bases and J dropped 6 bases, with 26 bases sitting between them. The CDR3 covers 17 residues. The CDR3 reads CASSPGGSSPGAVEQYF. CDR3 DNA sequence: TGCGCCAGCAGCCCCGGAGGGAGCTCGCCAGGGGCCGTCGAGCAGTACTTC. The whole variable domain, remainder taken from reference TRBV5-1 and TRBJ2-7, is KAGVTQTPRYLIKTRGQQVTLSCSPISGHRSVSWYQQTPGQGLQFLFEYFSETQRNKGNFPGRFSGRQFSNSRSEMNVSTLELGDSALYLCASSPGGSSPGAVEQYFGPGTRLTVT.

The chain has TRBV18 and TRBJ1-3; D not resolved. Trimming left V 0 bases short and J 8 bases short, with 5 bases between. CDR3 length: 12 amino acids. Germline-derived CDR1 and CDR2 are KGHSH and LQKENI. CDR3 bases: TGTGCCAGCTCACCACCGATTGACACCATATATTTT. Translated, it gives CASSPPIDTIYF.

V usage is TRBV24-1 and J usage is TRBJ2-2; unclear D gene. Trimming cost V 7 bases and J 0 bases, with 8 bases left between them. Germline lookup yields CDR1 KGHDR and CDR2 SFDVKD. This CDR3 comprises 14 residues. CDR3 coding DNA: TGTGCCACCAGGGGCAATACGAACACCGGGGAGCTGTTTTTT. Amino acid sequence: CATRGNTNTGELFF.

V and J are TRBV13 and TRBJ2-6; 9 nucleotides agree with TRBD1. The V gene end was trimmed by 5 bases and the J gene end by 4 bases; junction bases not matched to a gene: 12. The CDR3 covers 18 residues. Germline CDR1 is PRHDT and CDR2 is FYEKMQ (reference sequence). CDR3 bases: TGTGCCAGCAGCCGCTGGACAGGGGTCATGGCCGGGGCCAACGTCCTGACTTTC. It specifies CASSRWTGVMAGANVLTF.

As for this clone: Given a much more abundant clone one base away, this may be a read error. Other nucleotide sequences in the sample specify the same CDR3. This rearrangement joins TRBV12-5 to TRBJ2-6; a possible D gene is TRBD1 (5 bases). The CDR3 has 18 residues. Germline assignment: CDR1 LGHNT and CDR2 FRNRAP. CDR3 residues: CASGWTIEDDSGANVLTF. The DNA for the CDR3 is TGTGCTAGTGGTTGGACAATCGAAGACGACTCTGGGGCCAACGTTCTGACTTTC.

The V and J genes are TRBV24-1 and TRBJ2-3; 12 nucleotides agree with TRBD2. With V trimmed by 1 base and J by 6 bases, 10 bases remained unmatched. The CDR3 is 18 amino acids. In germline, CDR1 is KGHDR, CDR2 SFDVKD. CDR3 sequence: CATSDLPTSGGSADTQYF. CDR3 nucleotides: TGTGCCACCAGTGATTTACCGACTAGCGGGGGTTCCGCGGATACGCAGTATTTT.

This clone was recorded only once. The chain carries TRBV12-5 and TRBJ1-1; 7 bases align to TRBD1. CDR1 LGHNT and CDR2 FRNRAP come from the germline V gene. The CDR3 sequence is 14 residues long. The trim removed 3 bases at V and 5 bases at J, leaving 6 bases unmatched. Written as DNA, the CDR3 is TGTGCTAGTGGTTTAGACAGGGCGGAGACTGAAGCTTTCTTT. Protein sequence: CASGLDRAETEAFF.

The V gene is TRBV5-4, the J gene TRBJ2-1; 12 bases fit TRBD2. Trimming at V came to 3 bases and at J to 4 bases, leaving 2 bases not matched to a gene. The CDR3 contains 15 residues. Germline CDR1 is SGHNT and CDR2 is YYREEE (reference sequence). CDR3 in amino acids: CASSSGLAGYNEQFF. In DNA, the CDR3 is TGTGCCAGCAGCTCTGGACTAGCGGGGTACAATGAGCAGTTCTTC.

Only one count was recorded for this clone. The DNA is omitted, as the CDR3 cannot be located on it reliably, and the CDR3 follows TCRdb's listing. V usage is TRBV27 and J usage is TRBJ1-6; the table's D call, TRBD1, was not checked against the DNA. The CDR3 is made up of 15 amino acids, end residues included. Germline CDR1 MNHEY, CDR2 SMNVEV (reference sequence). The CDR3 protein is CASSFGEGDNSPLHF.

The chain is built from TRBV5-1 and TRBJ2-3; 7 positions agree with TRBD2. This CDR3 spans 16 amino acids. V dropped 1 base and J dropped 1; count of bases not matched to a gene: 6. Germline V gene sequence: CDR1 SGHRS, CDR2 YFSETQ. The CDR3 protein is CASSLTRAGGTDTQYF. CDR3 DNA: TGCGCCAGCAGCTTGACAAGGGCGGGGGGCACAGATACGCAGTATTTT.

J is TRBJ1-2 and V is TRBV5-5; 8 bases are shared with TRBD1. The CDR3 contains 14 residues. Germline V lookup: CDR1 SGHKS, CDR2 YYEKEE (reference sequence). V lost 4 bases to trimming and J lost 3 bases; unmatched junction nucleotides: 5. CDR3 nucleotide sequence: TGTGCCAGCAGCCTCCGGACAGGGCACTATGGCTACACCTTC. This gives the protein CASSLRTGHYGYTF.

This clone was detected only a few times. CDR3 sequence (DNA): TGTGCCAGCAGTTGGTTATCAGGGGCGACTAATGAAAAACTGTTTTTT. It codes for CASSWLSGATNEKLFF. V usage is TRBV2 and J usage is TRBJ1-4; D is possibly TRBD1 (6 bases). Germline lookup yields CDR1 SNHLY and CDR2 FYNNEI. This CDR3 is 16 amino acids long. V shed 5 bases and J shed 2 bases, with 15 bases lying between them.